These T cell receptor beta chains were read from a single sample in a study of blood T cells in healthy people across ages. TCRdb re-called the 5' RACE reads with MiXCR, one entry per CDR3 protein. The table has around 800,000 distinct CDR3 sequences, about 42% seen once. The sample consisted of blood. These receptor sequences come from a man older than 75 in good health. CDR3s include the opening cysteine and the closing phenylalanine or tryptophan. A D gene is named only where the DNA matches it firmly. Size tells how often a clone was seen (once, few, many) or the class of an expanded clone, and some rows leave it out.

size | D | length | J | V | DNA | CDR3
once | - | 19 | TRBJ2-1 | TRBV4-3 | TGCGCCAGCCCCCTCTTGTGCGGGGGCCGTGCTAGGTCCTACAATGAGCAGTTCTTC | CASPLLCGGRARSYNEQFF
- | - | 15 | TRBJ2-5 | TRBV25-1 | TGTGCCAGCGCTACACTTACAGGGCCGCAAGAGACCCAGTACTTC | CASATLTGPQETQYF
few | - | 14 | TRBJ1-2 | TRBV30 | TGTGCCTGGAGTGTAAGGTCCCCTGACGGGGGCTACACCTTC | CAWSVRSPDGGYTF
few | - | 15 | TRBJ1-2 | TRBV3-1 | TGTGCCAGCAGCCCTAATGGAGCAGTTCTCTATGGCTACACCTTC | CASSPNGAVLYGYTF
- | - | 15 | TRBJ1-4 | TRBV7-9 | TGTGCCAGCAGCTCCCCCCAGGGCCCGAATGAAAAACTGTTTTTT | CASSSPQGPNEKLFF
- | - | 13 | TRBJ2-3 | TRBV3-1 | TGTGCCAGCTTAGATACAAGCACAGATACGCAGTATTTT | CASLDTSTDTQYF
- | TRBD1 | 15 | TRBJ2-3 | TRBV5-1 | TGCGCCAGCAGCTGGACAGGGGGCATGACAGATACGCAGTATTTT | CASSWTGGMTDTQYF
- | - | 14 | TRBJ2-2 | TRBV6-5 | TGTGCCAGCCAACCACAGGGAAACCCCGGGGAGCTGTTTTTT | CASQPQGNPGELFF
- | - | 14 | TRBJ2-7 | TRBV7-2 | TGTGCCAGCAGCAACCCCGGCGGCGGCTACGAGCAGTACTTC | CASSNPGGGYEQYF
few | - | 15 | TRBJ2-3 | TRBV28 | TGTGCCAGCAGCCAAAGATTAGGGTCCACAGATACGCAGTATTTT | CASSQRLGSTDTQYF
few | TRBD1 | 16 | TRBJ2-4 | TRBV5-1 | TGCGCCAGCAGCGGGGGACAGAGACTAGCCAAAAACATTCAGTACTTC | CASSGGQRLAKNIQYF
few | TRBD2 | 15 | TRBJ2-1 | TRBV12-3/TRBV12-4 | TGTGCCAGCACTTCGGGACTAGCGGGAGACAATGAGCAGTTCTTC | CASTSGLAGDNEQFF
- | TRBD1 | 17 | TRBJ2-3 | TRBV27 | TGTGCCAGCAGTCCCACCCGGACAGGGACTAGCACAGATACGCAGTATTTT | CASSPTRTGTSTDTQYF
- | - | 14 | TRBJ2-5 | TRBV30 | TGTGCCTGGAGTGTGGGGATGAATCGGGAGACCCAGTACTTC | CAWSVGMNRETQYF
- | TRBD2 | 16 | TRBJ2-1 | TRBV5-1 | TGCGCCAGCAGCTTGGTCACTAGCGGGGATCTTAATGAGCAGTTCTTC | CASSLVTSGDLNEQFF
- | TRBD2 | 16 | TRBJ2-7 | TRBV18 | TGTGCCAGCTCACCACCGTCTAGCGGGACCTTAAATGAGCAGTACTTC | CASSPPSSGTLNEQYF
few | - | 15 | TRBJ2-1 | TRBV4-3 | TGCGCCAGCAGCCAAGAATGGGTTACCTACAATGAGCAGTTCTTC | CASSQEWVTYNEQFF
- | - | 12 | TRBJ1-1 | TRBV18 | TGTGCCAGCTCTTCGGGGTTTAATAAAGCTTTCTTT | CASSSGFNKAFF
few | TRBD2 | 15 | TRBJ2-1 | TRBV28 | TGTGCCAGCAGTACGCTAGCGGGAGTAATGAATGAGCAGTTCTTC | CASSTLAGVMNEQFF
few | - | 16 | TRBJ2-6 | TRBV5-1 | TGCGCCAGCAGCTTGGAGGCCGGGGCTGGGGCCAACGTCCTGACTTTC | CASSLEAGAGANVLTF
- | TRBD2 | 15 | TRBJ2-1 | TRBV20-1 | TGCAGTGGGGGGCGGGAGGGCCAGCTCTACAATGAGCAGTTCTTC | CSGGREGQLYNEQFF
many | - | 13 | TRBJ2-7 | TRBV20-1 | TGCAGTGCTCGTAGTTTAATAGTTGGCGAGCAGTACTTC | CSARSLIVGEQYF
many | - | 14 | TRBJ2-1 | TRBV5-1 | TGCGCCAGTAGGGATTCCTCATCCTACAATGAGCAGTTCTTC | CASRDSSSYNEQFF
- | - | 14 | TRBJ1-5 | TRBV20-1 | TGCAGTGCTAGAGCCGGACTGAGCAATCAGCCCCAGCATTTT | CSARAGLSNQPQHF